This T cell receptor (beta chain) was observed in a study of chemoradiotherapy in HPV16-positive cancers. The V and J ends lost 7 bases and 4 bases respectively, with 16 bases between them. Germline assignment: CDR1 MGHRA and CDR2 YSYEKL. The CDR3 is 15 amino acids. Repertoires were generated with immunoSEQ multiplex PCR, while TCRdb's copy carries only in-frame clones and drops some. The sample lists more than 1,000 clones; 65% to 85% were seen once. The material sequenced was tumor tissue, taken from a patient who underwent chemoradiotherapy. This TCR was recovered from a human donor with HPV-associated anogenital cancer. V gene TRBV4-1 combines with J gene TRBJ1-4; the D gene is possibly TRBD1 (6 bases). The CDR3 coding sequence is TGCGCCAGCACCGACAGGCCGGGGGTTAATGAAAAACTGTTTTTT. Residues: CASTDRPGVNEKLFF.